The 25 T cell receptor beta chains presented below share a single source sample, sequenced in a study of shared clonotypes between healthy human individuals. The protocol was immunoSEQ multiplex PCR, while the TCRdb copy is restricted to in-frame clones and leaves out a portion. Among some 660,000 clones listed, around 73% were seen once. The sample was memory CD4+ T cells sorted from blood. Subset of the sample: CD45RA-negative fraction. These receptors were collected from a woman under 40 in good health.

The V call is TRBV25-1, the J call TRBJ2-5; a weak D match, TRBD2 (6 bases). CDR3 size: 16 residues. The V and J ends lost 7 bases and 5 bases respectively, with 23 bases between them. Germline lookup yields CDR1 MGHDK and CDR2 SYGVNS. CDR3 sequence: CASKTLIGGTDETQYF. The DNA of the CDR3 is TGTGCCAGCAAGACGCTGATCGGGGGAACGGATGAGACCCAGTACTTC.

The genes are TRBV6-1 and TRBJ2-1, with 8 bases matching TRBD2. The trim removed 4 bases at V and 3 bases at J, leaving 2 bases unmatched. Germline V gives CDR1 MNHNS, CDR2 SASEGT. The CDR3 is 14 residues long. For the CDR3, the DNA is TGTGCCAGCAGTGTGGCGGGAGGCTACAATGAGCAGTTCTTC. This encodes CASSVAGGYNEQFF.

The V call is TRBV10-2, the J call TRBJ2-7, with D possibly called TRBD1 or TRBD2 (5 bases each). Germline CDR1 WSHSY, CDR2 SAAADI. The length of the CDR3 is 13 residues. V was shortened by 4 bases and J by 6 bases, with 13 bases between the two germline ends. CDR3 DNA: TGCGCCAGCAGTGTGGGGCAGGCGGGCGAGCAGTACTTC. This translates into CASSVGQAGEQYF.

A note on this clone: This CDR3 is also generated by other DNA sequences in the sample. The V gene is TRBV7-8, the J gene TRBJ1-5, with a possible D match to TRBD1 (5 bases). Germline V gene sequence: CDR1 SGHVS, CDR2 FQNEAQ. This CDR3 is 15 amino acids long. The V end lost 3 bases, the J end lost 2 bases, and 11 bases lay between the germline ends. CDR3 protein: CASSLGRAGNQPQHF. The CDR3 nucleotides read TGTGCCAGCAGCTTGGGCAGGGCGGGCAATCAGCCCCAGCATTTT.

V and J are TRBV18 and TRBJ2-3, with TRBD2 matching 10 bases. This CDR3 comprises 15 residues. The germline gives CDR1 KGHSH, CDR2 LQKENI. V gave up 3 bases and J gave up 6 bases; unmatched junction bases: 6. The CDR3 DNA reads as TGTGCCAGCTCACCGATGTCTAGCGGGAGTGATACGCAGTATTTT. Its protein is CASSPMSSGSDTQYF.

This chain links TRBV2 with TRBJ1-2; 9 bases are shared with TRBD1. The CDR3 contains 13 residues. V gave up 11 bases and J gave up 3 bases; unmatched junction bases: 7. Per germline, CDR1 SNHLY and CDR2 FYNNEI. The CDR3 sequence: CAGRTGADYGYTF. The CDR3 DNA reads TGTGCCGGGCGGACAGGGGCGGACTATGGCTACACCTTC. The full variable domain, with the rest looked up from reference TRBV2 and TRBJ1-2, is EPEVTQTPSHQVTQMGQEVILRCVPISNHLYFYWYRQILGQKVEFLVSFYNNEISEKSEIFDDQFSVERPDGSNFTLKIRSTKLEDSAMYFCAGRTGADYGYTFGSGTRLTVV.

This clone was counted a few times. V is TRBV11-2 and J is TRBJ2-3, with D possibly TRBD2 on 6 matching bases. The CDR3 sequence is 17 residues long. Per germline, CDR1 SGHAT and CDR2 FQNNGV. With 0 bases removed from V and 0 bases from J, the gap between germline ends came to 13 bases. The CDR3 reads CASSLDGLASSTDTQYF. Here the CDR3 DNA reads TGTGCCAGCAGCTTAGATGGGCTAGCGAGTAGCACAGATACGCAGTATTTT.

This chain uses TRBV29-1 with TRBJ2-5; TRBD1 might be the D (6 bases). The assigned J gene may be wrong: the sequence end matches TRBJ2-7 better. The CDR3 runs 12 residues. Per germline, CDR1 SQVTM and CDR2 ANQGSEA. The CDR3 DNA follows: TGCAGCGGAGGGGGTGACTCCTACGAGCAGTACTTC. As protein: CSGGGDSYEQYF.

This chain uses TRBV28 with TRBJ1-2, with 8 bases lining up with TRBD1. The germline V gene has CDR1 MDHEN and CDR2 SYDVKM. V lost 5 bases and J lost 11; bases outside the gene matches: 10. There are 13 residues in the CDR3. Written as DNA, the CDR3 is TGTGCCAGCAGTGTACACGAAACAGGGGGTTACACCTTC. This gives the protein CASSVHETGGYTF.

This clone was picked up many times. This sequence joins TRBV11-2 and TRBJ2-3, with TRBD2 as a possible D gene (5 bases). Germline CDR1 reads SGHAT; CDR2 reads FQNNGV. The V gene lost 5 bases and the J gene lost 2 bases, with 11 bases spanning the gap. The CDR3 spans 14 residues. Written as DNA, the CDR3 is TGTGCCAGCAGCAATAGCGAGAACACAGATACGCAGTATTTT. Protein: CASSNSENTDTQYF.

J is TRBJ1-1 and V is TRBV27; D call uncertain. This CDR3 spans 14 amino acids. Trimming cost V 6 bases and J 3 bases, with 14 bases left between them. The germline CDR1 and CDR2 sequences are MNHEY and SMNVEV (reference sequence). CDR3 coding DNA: TGTGCCAGCAGGCCAGGAGTAGGGTACACTGAAGCTTTCTTT. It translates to CASRPGVGYTEAFF.

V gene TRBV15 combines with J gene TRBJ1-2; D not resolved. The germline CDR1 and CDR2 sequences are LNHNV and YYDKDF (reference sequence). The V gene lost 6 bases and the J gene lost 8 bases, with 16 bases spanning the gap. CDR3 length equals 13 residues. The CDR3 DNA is TGTGCCACCAGTCAAGGTGGGTCGCAGGGCTACACCTTC. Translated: CATSQGGSQGYTF.

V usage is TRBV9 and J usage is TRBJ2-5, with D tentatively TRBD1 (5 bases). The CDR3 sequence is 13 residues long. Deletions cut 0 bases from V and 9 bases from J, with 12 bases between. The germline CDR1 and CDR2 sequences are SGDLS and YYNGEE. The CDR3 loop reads CASSVDLDSPQYF. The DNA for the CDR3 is TGTGCCAGCAGCGTAGACCTTGACAGCCCCCAGTACTTC. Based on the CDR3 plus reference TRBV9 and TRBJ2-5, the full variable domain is DSGVTQTPKHLITATGQRVTLRCSPRSGDLSVYWYQQSLDQGLQFLIQYYNGEERAKGNILERFSAQQFPDLHSELNLSSLELGDSALYFCASSVDLDSPQYFGPGTRLLVL.

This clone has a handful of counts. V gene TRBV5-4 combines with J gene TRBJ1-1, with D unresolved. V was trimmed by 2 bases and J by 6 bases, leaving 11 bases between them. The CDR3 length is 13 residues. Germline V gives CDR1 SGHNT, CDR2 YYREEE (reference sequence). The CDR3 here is CASSFGLVAEAFF. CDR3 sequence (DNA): TGTGCCAGCAGCTTTGGCCTCGTCGCTGAAGCTTTCTTT.

The CDR3 loop reads CASSPATSGRNIQYF. The CDR3 DNA is TGTGCCAGCAGCCCTGCGACTAGCGGGAGAAACATTCAGTACTTC. The rearrangement uses TRBV5-6 and TRBJ2-4; 12 nucleotides line up with TRBD2. This CDR3 spans 15 amino acids. Germline loops: CDR1 SGHDT, CDR2 YYEEEE. V trimming: 4 bases; J trimming: 6 bases; junction bases outside the gene matches: 5.

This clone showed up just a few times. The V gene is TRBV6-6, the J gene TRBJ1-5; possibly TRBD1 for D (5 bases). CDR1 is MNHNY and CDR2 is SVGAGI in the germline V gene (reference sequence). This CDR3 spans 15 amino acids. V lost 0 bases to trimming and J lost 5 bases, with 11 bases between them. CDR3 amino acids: CASSYSLGGDQPQHF. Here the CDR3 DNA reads TGTGCCAGCAGTTACTCGTTGGGGGGAGATCAGCCCCAGCATTTT.

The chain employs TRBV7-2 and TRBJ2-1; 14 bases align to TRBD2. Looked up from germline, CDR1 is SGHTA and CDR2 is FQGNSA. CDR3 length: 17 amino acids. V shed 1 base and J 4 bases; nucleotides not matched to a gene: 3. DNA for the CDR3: TGTGCCAGCAGCTTAGTGGGGACTAGCGGGAGTTACAATGAGCAGTTCTTC. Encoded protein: CASSLVGTSGSYNEQFF.

The CDR3 bases are TGTGCCAGCAGTGGAACAGGGGGTCAGCCCCAGCATTTT. This translates into CASSGTGGQPQHF. The chain employs TRBV6-1 and TRBJ1-5; 8 positions match TRBD1. There are 13 residues in the CDR3. CDR1 is MNHNS and CDR2 is SASEGT in the germline V gene. The J segment lost 6 bases and the V segment lost 4 bases, leaving 2 bases of the junction unmatched.

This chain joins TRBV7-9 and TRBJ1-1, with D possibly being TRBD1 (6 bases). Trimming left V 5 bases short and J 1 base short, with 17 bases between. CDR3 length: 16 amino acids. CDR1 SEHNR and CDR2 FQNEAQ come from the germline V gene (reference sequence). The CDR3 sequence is CASSGRSTGRNTEAFF. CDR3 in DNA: TGTGCCAGCAGCGGAAGAAGTACAGGGAGGAACACTGAAGCTTTCTTT.

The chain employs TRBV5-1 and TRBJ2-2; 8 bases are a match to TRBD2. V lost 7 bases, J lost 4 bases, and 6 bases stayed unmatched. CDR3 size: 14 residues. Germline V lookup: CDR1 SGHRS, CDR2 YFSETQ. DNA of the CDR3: TGCGCCAGCCGAGCGGGAGAGGTCACCGGGGAGCTGTTTTTT. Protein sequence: CASRAGEVTGELFF. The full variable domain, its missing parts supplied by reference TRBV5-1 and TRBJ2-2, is KAGVTQTPRYLIKTRGQQVTLSCSPISGHRSVSWYQQTPGQGLQFLFEYFSETQRNKGNFPGRFSGRQFSNSRSEMNVSTLELGDSALYLCASRAGEVTGELFFGEGSRLTVL.

The CDR3 nucleotides are TGTGCCAGCAGCTTGAGGACAGGGCCCCATTTGGCTAATGAAAAACTGTTTTTT. It translates to CASSLRTGPHLANEKLFF. The rearrangement links TRBV7-2 to TRBJ1-4; TRBD1 aligns across 8 bases. Per germline, CDR1 SGHTA and CDR2 FQGNSA. This CDR3 has 18 residues. With 3 bases clipped from V and 3 bases from J, the junction kept 12 bases outside the gene matches.

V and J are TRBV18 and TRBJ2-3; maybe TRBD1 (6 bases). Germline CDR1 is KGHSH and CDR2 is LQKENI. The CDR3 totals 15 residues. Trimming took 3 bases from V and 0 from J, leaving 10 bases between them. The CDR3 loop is CASSPSTGSTDTQYF. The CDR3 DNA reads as TGTGCCAGCTCACCGTCGACAGGTAGCACAGATACGCAGTATTTT.

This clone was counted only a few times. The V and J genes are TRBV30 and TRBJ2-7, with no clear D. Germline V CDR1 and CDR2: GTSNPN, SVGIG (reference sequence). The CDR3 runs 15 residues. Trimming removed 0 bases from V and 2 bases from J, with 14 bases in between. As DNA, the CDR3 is TGTGCCTGGAGTGTGGGCGGCCCAGAGGCCTACGAGCAGTACTTC. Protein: CAWSVGGPEAYEQYF.

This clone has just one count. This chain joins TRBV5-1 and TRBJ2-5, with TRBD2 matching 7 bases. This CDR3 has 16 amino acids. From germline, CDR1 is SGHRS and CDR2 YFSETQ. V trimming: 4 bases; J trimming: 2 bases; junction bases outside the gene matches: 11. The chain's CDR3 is CASSGTASGIQETQYF. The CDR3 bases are TGCGCCAGCAGCGGTACGGCTAGCGGAATACAAGAGACCCAGTACTTC. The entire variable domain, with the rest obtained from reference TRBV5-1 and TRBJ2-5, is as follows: KAGVTQTPRYLIKTRGQQVTLSCSPISGHRSVSWYQQTPGQGLQFLFEYFSETQRNKGNFPGRFSGRQFSNSRSEMNVSTLELGDSALYLCASSGTASGIQETQYFGPGTRLLVL.

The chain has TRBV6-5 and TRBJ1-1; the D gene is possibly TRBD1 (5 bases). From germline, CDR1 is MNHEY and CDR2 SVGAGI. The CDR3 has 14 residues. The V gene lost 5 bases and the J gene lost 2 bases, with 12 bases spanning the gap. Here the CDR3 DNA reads TGTGCCAGCAGTACCTCAGGGTTTAACACTGAAGCTTTCTTT. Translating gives CASSTSGFNTEAFF.